A selection of T cell receptor beta chains follows, all from one sample in a study of CD8+CD57+ T cells in acquired aplastic anemia. TCRdb redid the calling of the reads with MiXCR, one entry per CDR3 protein. Found here are 150,000 to 200,000 distinct CDR3 sequences, less than 50% of them singletons; the top ten hold about 30%. Sequencing was performed on sorted CD4+, CD8+, or CD8+CD57+ T cells (not recorded which) from PBMCs. These receptors were collected from a human donor with aplastic anemia. CDR3s leave out the opening cysteine and the closing phenylalanine or tryptophan.

TRBV29-1	TRBJ2-7	SVGTPSYEQY
TRBV5-8	TRBJ2-2	ASSLADLTGELF
TRBV7-3	TRBJ2-3	ASSWGRGGTDTQY
TRBV7-6	TRBJ1-2	ASSSGTDPYGYT
TRBV9	TRBJ1-6	ASSGTGDRRWNSPLH
TRBV5-1	TRBJ2-7	ASSLPGKSYEQY
TRBV2	TRBJ2-1	ASSFHTGTSGYNEQF
TRBV25-1	TRBJ2-7	ASSGSWEGYYEQY
TRBV7-6	TRBJ2-7	ASSPAPGGSYEQY
TRBV2	TRBJ1-1	ASSEGGGGLAEAF
TRBV2	TRBJ2-1	ASRGDRPYNEQF
TRBV6-1	TRBJ2-7	ASRTRDRPFYEQY
TRBV5-4	TRBJ1-2	ASSPRGLANYGYT
TRBV9	TRBJ2-5	ASSVGGERGETQY
TRBV7-3	TRBJ2-5	ASSFSGSNLETQY
TRBV20-1	TRBJ2-7	SAKGQGDYEQY
TRBV7-9	TRBJ2-1	ASSLFEGEQF
TRBV29-1	TRBJ1-1	SAGTDKAF
TRBV15	TRBJ1-1	ATSRAGGTEAF
TRBV7-9	TRBJ2-5	ASSPRRGGQETQY
TRBV6-6	TRBJ2-7	ASSPDRGNTYEQY
TRBV20-1	TRBJ2-5	SARADSQETQY
TRBV12-5	TRBJ2-2	ASGSTGELF
TRBV30	TRBJ1-2	AWRTGGYT
TRBV11-2	TRBJ2-1	ASERYNEQF
TRBV7-3	TRBJ2-7	ASSQAGRRGYEQY
TRBV7-3	TRBJ2-7	ASSLGGTVASYEQY
TRBV10-2	TRBJ2-7	ASSQGEGAGYEQY
TRBV11-2	TRBJ1-2	ASSLGNRLNYGYT
TRBV7-9	TRBJ1-2	ASSLVEIHGYT
TRBV12-3/TRBV12-4	TRBJ1-2	ASRTGVFSGYT
TRBV7-3	TRBJ2-3	ASSLKSRSDTQY
TRBV2	TRBJ1-1	ASSEVRSGSTEAF
TRBV29-1	TRBJ1-1	SGSGSNTEAF
TRBV10-2	TRBJ1-1	ASSVNGQAFAEAF
TRBV12-3/TRBV12-4	TRBJ2-5	ASSTRDWGLTQY
TRBV9	TRBJ2-1	ASSVATAGGPEYNEQF
TRBV6-5	TRBJ1-1	ASSYAGTGSTEAF
TRBV29-1	TRBJ1-1	SVEEDPRTEAF
TRBV7-6	TRBJ2-2	ASSPNPGPITGELF
TRBV5-1	TRBJ1-2	ASSTGTGGYT
TRBV15	TRBJ1-1	ATSRGTGGNTEAF
TRBV12-3/TRBV12-4	TRBJ2-5	ASSLGLKGTQY
TRBV19	TRBJ1-6	ASTPRKFGGSPLH
TRBV15	TRBJ2-7	ATSSVGQGTYEQY
TRBV7-2	TRBJ2-7	ASSSGVGEGYERY
TRBV9	TRBJ1-5	ASSVMGQRALSNQPQH
TRBV2	TRBJ2-3	ARTTGEADTQY
TRBV6-2/TRBV6-3	TRBJ2-1	ASSYSGYNEQF
TRBV7-8	TRBJ2-3	ATYRAGGLDTQY